The 15 T cell receptor beta chains presented below share a single source sample, sequenced in a study of graft-versus-host responses after intestinal transplantation. No antigen has been identified for these receptors. The table came from immunoSEQ multiplex PCR; TCRdb's copy has only in-frame clones and leaves some out. In the table there are 35,000 to 50,000 clones, around 96% of which are singletons. This sample comprised unstimulated CD8+ T cells sorted from spleen or lymph node cells, obtained before transplant. The receptors derive from a human donor who was the organ donor for an intestinal transplant.

This clone has only one observation. The sample contains more than one DNA sequence encoding this CDR3. The chain joins TRBV4-3 to TRBJ2-1; D gene unclear. The germline V gene has CDR1 LGHNA and CDR2 YSLEER. Deletions cut 0 bases from V and 0 bases from J, with 6 bases between. The CDR3 spans 15 residues. This CDR3 reads CASSQDLSSYNEQFF. The CDR3 DNA reads TGCGCCAGCAGCCAAGACTTGAGCTCCTACAATGAGCAGTTCTTC.

The chain joins TRBV9 to TRBJ2-7; 7 bases match TRBD2. This CDR3 contains 13 residues. Germline CDR1 reads SGDLS; CDR2 reads YYNGEE. J gave up 6 bases and V 0 bases, and 3 bases lay outside the gene matches. CDR3 coding DNA: TGTGCCAGCAGCGTAGCGGGGGGTCCCGAGCAGTACTTC. It codes for CASSVAGGPEQYF.

This chain links TRBV19 with TRBJ1-1, with no clear D. From germline, CDR1 is LNHDA and CDR2 SQIVND (reference sequence). V lost 3 bases and J 0 bases, leaving 11 bases between the germline ends. The CDR3 consists of 15 residues. CDR3 nucleotide sequence: TGTGCCAGTAGTATCCGTAGCGTTTTGAACACTGAAGCTTTCTTT. This codes for CASSIRSVLNTEAFF.

This chain connects TRBV6-4 to TRBJ2-1, with D possibly TRBD2 on 6 matching bases. Germline loops: CDR1 MRHNA, CDR2 SNTAGT. V dropped 0 bases and J dropped 0 bases, with 12 bases sitting between them. The CDR3 contains 17 residues. The CDR3 DNA reads TGTGCCAGCAGTGACTCGAGTCGGGGGAACTCCTACAATGAGCAGTTCTTC. Its protein product is CASSDSSRGNSYNEQFF.

The chain links TRBV15 to TRBJ1-1; possibly TRBD1 for D (6 bases). V lost 9 bases, J lost 3 bases, and 8 bases lay in between. The CDR3 runs 11 residues. Germline V gene sequence: CDR1 LNHNV, CDR2 YYDKDF (reference sequence). In DNA form, the CDR3 reads TGTGCCACTGAGGGGGACACTGAAGCTTTCTTT. Translated, it gives CATEGDTEAFF.

The chain links TRBV27 to TRBJ2-7, with 8 bases lining up with TRBD1. V was clipped by 5 bases and J by 2 bases; unmatched bases: 17. CDR3 size: 18 residues. Germline V gene sequence: CDR1 MNHEY, CDR2 SMNVEV (reference sequence). CDR3 sequence reads: CASSPRTGLRIRPYEQYF. In DNA form, the CDR3 reads TGTGCCAGCAGTCCGAGGACAGGGCTTAGGATCCGTCCCTACGAGCAGTACTTC.

This sequence joins TRBV30 and TRBJ1-5; D is uncertain. Germline V gene sequence: CDR1 GTSNPN, CDR2 SVGIG (reference sequence). CDR3 length: 14 amino acids. With 1 base removed from V and 1 base from J, the gap between germline ends came to 8 bases. The CDR3 reads CAWSAGISNQPQHF. The DNA for the CDR3 is TGTGCCTGGAGTGCGGGGATCAGCAATCAGCCCCAGCATTTT.

This clone was observed once. This chain joins TRBV15 and TRBJ1-5; 8 nucleotides match TRBD1. The germline gives CDR1 LNHNV, CDR2 YYDKDF (reference sequence). The CDR3 is made up of 15 amino acids. V lost 3 bases, J lost 5 bases, and 6 bases stayed unmatched. This CDR3 reads CATSREDREDQPQHF. The CDR3 DNA follows: TGTGCCACCAGCAGGGAGGACAGGGAGGATCAGCCCCAGCATTTT.

The chain has TRBV6-6 and TRBJ2-7; D remains unclear. Germline V gene sequence: CDR1 MNHNY, CDR2 SVGAGI (reference sequence). Trimming removed 4 bases from V and 3 bases from J, with 10 bases in between. CDR3 length: 13 amino acids. The CDR3 region is CASSWDSFYEQYF. As DNA, the CDR3 is TGTGCCAGCAGTTGGGATTCTTTCTACGAGCAGTACTTC.

V gene TRBV30 combines with J gene TRBJ2-7, with D possibly called TRBD1 or TRBD2 (6 bases each). The length of the CDR3 is 13 residues. Trimming left V 4 bases short and J 3 bases short, with 13 bases between. Germline values: CDR1 GTSNPN, CDR2 SVGIG (reference sequence). As DNA, the CDR3 is TGTGCCTGGAATGAGGGGGGTCTCTACGAGCAGTACTTC. Translating it yields CAWNEGGLYEQYF.

The chain couples TRBV6-6 to TRBJ1-2; TRBD1 matches 7 bases. The CDR3 totals 16 residues. The V gene's germline CDR1 is MNHNY and CDR2 SVGAGI (reference sequence). The V segment lost 2 bases and the J segment 8 bases; nucleotides outside the gene matches: 14. The CDR3 is CASSYTGRVLTGGYTF. In DNA, the CDR3 is TGTGCCAGCAGTTACACTGGGAGGGTCCTGACAGGGGGCTACACCTTC.

The chain joins TRBV19 to TRBJ1-2; 9 bases map to TRBD1. V gave up 3 bases and J gave up 14 bases; unmatched junction bases: 10. The CDR3 has 13 amino acids. Germline CDR1 reads LNHDA; CDR2 reads SQIVND (reference sequence). The CDR3 here is CASSIGTGLTGTF. The CDR3 nucleotides read TGTGCCAGTAGTATTGGGACAGGGCTCACGGGAACCTTC.

The chain is built from TRBV27 and TRBJ1-2; D is unresolved. The CDR3 spans 15 residues. The V and J ends lost 5 bases and 1 base respectively, with 14 bases between them. Germline-derived CDR1 and CDR2 are MNHEY and SMNVEV (reference sequence). The CDR3 DNA reads TGTGCCAGCAGTCTCACCGTGGACGGTAACTATGGCTACACCTTC. Residues: CASSLTVDGNYGYTF.

The chain combines TRBV5-1 with TRBJ1-2; TRBD1 aligns across 11 bases. Unmatched junction bases numbered 8, after V lost 4 bases and J lost 3 bases. The CDR3 contains 16 residues. The germline CDR1 and CDR2 sequences are SGHRS and YFSETQ. The CDR3 nucleotides are TGCGCCAGCAGCAGGGGACAGGGGGAAGGTGACTATGGCTACACCTTC. This translates into CASSRGQGEGDYGYTF.

This chain uses TRBV2 with TRBJ2-7; 9 bases fit TRBD2. The V gene's germline CDR1 is SNHLY and CDR2 FYNNEI. CDR3 length: 10 residues. The V segment lost 10 bases and the J segment 6 bases; nucleotides outside the gene matches: 1. The CDR3 protein is CATLAGEQYF. The CDR3 region has the DNA TGTGCCACACTAGCGGGCGAGCAGTACTTC.